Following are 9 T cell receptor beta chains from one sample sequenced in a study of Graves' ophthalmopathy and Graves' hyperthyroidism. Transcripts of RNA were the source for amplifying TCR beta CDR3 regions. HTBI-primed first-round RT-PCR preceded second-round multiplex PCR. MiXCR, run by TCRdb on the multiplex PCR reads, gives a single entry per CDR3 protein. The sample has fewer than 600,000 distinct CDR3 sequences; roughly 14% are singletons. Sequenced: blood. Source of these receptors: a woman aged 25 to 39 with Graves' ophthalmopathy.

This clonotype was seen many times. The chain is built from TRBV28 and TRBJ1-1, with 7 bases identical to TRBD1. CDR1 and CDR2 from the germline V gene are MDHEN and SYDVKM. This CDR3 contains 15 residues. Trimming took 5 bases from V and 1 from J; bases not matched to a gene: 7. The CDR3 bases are TGTGCCAGCAGTAGGGACAGACCCTGGAACACTGAAGCTTTCTTT. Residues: CASSRDRPWNTEAFF.

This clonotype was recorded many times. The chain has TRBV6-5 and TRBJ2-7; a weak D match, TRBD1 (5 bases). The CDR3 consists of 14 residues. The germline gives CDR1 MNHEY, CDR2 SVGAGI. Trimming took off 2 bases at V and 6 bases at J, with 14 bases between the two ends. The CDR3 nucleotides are TGTGCCAGCAGTTACAGGGGCCCCTCGCGCGAGCAGTACTTC. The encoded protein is CASSYRGPSREQYF.

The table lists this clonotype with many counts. CDR3 DNA sequence: TGTGCCAGCAGTGGCCAGGGGGCCTTCTATGGCTACACCTTC. Its translation is CASSGQGAFYGYTF. The chain joins TRBV25-1 to TRBJ1-2, with 8 nucleotides matching TRBD1. J was trimmed by 4 bases and V by 4 bases; bases with no gene match: 5. This CDR3 spans 14 amino acids. Looked up from germline, CDR1 is MGHDK and CDR2 is SYGVNS.

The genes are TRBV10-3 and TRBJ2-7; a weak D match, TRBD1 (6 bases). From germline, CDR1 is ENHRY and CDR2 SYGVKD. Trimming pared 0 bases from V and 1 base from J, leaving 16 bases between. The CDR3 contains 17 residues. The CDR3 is CAISESITGTQSYEQYF. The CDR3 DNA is TGTGCCATCAGTGAGTCAATTACAGGGACCCAGTCCTACGAGCAGTACTTC.

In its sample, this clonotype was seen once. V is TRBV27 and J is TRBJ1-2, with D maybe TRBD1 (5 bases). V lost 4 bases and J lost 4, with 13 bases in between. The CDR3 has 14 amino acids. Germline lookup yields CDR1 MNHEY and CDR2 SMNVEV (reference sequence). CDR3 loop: CASSSFGGPYGYTF. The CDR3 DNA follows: TGTGCCAGCAGTTCTTTCGGGGGACCCTATGGCTACACCTTC.

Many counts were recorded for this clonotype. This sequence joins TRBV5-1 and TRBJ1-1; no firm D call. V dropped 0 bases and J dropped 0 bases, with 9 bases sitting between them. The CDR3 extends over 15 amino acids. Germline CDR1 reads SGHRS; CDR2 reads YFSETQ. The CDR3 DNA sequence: TGCGCCAGCAGCTTGGGTAGGACTGTGAACACTGAAGCTTTCTTT. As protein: CASSLGRTVNTEAFF.

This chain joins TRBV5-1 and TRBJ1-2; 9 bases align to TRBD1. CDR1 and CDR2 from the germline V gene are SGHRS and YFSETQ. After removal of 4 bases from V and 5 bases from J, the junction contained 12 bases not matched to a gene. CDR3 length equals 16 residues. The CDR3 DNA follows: TGCGCCAGCAGCACAGGGACAGGGATCCCGCGGTATGGCTACACCTTC. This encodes CASSTGTGIPRYGYTF.

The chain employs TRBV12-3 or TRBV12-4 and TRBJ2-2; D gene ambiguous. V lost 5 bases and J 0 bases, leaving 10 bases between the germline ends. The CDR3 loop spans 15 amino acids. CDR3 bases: TGTGCCAGCAGTGGCGCCGTAGCGAACACCGGGGAGCTGTTTTTT. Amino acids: CASSGAVANTGELFF.

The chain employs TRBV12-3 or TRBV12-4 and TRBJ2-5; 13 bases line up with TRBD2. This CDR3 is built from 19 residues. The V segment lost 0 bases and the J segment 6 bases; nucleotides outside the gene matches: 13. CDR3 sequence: CASSLASRGLAGPSKTQYF. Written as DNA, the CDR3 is TGTGCCAGCAGTTTAGCTTCCCGGGGACTAGCGGGGCCCTCGAAGACCCAGTACTTC.